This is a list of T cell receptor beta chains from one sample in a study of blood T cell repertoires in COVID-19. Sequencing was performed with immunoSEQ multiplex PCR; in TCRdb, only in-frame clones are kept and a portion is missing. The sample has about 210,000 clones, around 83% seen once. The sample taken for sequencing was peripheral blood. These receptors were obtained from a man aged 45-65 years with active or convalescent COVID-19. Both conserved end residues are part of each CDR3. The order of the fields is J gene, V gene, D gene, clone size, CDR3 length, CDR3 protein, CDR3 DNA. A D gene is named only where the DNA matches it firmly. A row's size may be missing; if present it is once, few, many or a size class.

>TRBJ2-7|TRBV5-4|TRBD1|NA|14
CASSWGTGRNEQYF
TGTGCCAGCAGCTGGGGGACAGGGAGGAACGAGCAGTACTTC
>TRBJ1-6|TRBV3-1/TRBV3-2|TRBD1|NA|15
CASSQGTGRNSPLHF
TGTGCCAGCAGCCAAGGGACAGGGAGGAATTCACCCCTCCACTTT
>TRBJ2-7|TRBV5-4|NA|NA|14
CASSLSRSPVEQYF
TGTGCCAGCAGCTTGTCTAGGTCGCCCGTCGAGCAGTACTTC
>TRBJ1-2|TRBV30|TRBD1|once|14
CASRGDRGYYGYTF
TGTGCCTCACGGGGGGACAGGGGCTACTATGGCTACACCTTC
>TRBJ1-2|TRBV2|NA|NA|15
CASSEVRGNNYGYTF
TGTGCCAGCAGTGAAGTCAGGGGCAATAACTATGGCTACACCTTC
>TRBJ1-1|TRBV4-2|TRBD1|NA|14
CASRPGTGVSEAFF
TGTGCCAGCAGACCCGGGACAGGGGTCTCTGAAGCTTTCTTT
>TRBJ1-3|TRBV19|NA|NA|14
CASSPGRNGNTIYF
TGTGCCAGTAGTCCGGGGAGGAATGGAAACACCATATATTTT
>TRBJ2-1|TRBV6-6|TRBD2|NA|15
CASSKLAGNYNEQFF
TGTGCCAGCAGTAAACTAGCGGGGAATTACAATGAGCAGTTCTTC
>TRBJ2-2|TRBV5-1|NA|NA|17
CASSGTTGLANTGELFF
TGCGCCAGCAGCGGGACGACAGGCCTCGCGAACACCGGGGAGCTGTTTTTT
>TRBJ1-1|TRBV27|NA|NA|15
CASSRRQDLNTEAFF
TGTGCCAGCAGTCGAAGACAGGACCTGAACACTGAAGCTTTCTTT
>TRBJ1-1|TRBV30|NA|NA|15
CAWSGQGLRITEAFF
TGTGCCTGGAGTGGGCAGGGCCTCAGAATTACTGAAGCTTTCTTT
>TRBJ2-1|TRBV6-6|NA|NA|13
CASSYSQTQQQFF
TGTGCCAGCAGTTACTCACAGACCCAGCAGCAGTTCTTC
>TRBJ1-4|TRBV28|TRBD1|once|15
CASSYQTGAIEKLFF
TGTGCCAGCAGTTACCAGACAGGGGCGATTGAAAAACTGTTTTTT
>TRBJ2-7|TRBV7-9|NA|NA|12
CASSSTSFEPYF
TGTGCCAGCAGTTCCACCTCTTTCGAGCCGTACTTC
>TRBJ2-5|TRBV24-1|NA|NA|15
CATSSAGGGVETQYF
TGTGCCACCAGTAGTGCAGGGGGAGGTGTGGAGACCCAGTACTTC